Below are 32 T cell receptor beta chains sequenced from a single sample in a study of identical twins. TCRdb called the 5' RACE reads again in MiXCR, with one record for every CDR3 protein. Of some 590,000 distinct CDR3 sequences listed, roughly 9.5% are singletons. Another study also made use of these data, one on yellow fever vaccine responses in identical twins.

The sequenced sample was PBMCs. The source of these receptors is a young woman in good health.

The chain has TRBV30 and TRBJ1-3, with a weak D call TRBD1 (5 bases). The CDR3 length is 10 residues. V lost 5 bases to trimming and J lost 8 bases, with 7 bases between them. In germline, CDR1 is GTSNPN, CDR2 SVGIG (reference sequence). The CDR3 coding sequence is TGTGCCTGGCGGGGGGACACCATATATTTT. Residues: CAWRGDTIYF.

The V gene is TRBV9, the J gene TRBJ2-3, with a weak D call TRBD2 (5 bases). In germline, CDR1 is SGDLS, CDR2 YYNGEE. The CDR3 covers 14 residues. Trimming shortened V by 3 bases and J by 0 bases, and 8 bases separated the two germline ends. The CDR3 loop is CASSGEGSTDTQYF. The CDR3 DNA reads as TGTGCCAGCAGCGGAGAGGGAAGCACAGATACGCAGTATTTT.

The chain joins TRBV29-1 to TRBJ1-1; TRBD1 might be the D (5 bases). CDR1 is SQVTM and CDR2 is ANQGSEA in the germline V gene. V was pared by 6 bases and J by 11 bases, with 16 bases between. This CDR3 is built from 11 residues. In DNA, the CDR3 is TGCAGCGTCACCCCCGGCAGGGCCGCTTTCTTT. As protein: CSVTPGRAAFF.

The CDR3 reads CASSLGNGLSTDTQYF. CDR3 coding DNA: TGCGCCAGCAGCTTGGGAAATGGGTTAAGCACAGATACGCAGTATTTT. V gene TRBV5-1 combines with J gene TRBJ2-3; D remains ambiguous. There are 16 residues in the CDR3. The V end lost 0 bases, the J end lost 0 bases, and 11 bases lay between the germline ends. Germline loops: CDR1 SGHRS, CDR2 YFSETQ.

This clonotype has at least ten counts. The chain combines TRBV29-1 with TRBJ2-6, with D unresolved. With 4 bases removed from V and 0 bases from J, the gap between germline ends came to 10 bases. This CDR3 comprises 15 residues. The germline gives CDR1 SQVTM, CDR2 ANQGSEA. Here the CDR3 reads CSVVPSSSGANVLTF. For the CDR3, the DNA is TGCAGCGTTGTCCCGTCGAGCTCTGGGGCCAACGTCCTGACTTTC.

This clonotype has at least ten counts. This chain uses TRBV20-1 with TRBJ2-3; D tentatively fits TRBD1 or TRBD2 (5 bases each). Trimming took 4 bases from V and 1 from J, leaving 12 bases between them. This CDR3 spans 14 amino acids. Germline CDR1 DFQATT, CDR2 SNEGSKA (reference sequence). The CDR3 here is CSANLGDGTDTQYF. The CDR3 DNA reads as TGCAGTGCTAATCTGGGGGATGGCACAGATACGCAGTATTTT.

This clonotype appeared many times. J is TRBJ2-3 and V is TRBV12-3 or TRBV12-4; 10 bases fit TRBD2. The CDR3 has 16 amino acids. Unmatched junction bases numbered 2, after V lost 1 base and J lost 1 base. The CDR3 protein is CASSLVGLAGTDTQYF. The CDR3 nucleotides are TGTGCCAGCAGTTTAGTTGGACTAGCGGGCACAGATACGCAGTATTTT.

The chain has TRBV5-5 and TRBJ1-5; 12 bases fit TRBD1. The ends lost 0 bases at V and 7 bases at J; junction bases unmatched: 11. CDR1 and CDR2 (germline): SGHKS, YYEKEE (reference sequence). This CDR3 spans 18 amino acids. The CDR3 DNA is TGTGCCAGCAGCTTGGCCTATTGGGACAGGGGGCCCGAACAGCCCCAGCATTTT. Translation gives CASSLAYWDRGPEQPQHF. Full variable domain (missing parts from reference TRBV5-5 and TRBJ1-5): DAGVTQSPTHLIKTRGQQVTLRCSPISGHKSVSWYQQVLGQGPQFIFQYYEKEERGRGNFPDRFSARQFPNYSSELNVNALLLGDSALYLCASSLAYWDRGPEQPQHFGDGTRLSIL.

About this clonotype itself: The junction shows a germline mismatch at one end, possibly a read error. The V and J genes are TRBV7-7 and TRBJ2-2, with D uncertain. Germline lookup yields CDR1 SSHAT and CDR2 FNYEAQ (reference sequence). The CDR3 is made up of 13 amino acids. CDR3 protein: CASSLERTGELFF. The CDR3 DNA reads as TGTGCTAGCAGCTTAGAGAGAACCGGGGAGCTGTTTTTT.

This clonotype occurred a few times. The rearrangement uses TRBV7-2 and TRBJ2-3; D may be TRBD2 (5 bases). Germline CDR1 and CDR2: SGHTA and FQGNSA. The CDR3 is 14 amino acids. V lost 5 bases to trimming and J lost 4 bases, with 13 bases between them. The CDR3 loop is CASSPAGGADTQYF. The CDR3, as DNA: TGTGCCAGCAGCCCCGCGGGCGGAGCAGATACGCAGTATTTT. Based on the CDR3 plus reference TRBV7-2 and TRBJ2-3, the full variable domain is GAGVSQSPSNKVTEKGKDVELRCDPISGHTALYWYRQSLGQGLEFLIYFQGNSAPDKSGLPSDRFSAERTGGSVSTLTIQRTQQEDSAVYLCASSPAGGADTQYFGPGTRLTVL.

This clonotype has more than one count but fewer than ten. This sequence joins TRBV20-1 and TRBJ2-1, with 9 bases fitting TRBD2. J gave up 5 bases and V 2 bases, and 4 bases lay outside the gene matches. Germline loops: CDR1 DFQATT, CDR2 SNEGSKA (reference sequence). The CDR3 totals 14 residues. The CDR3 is CSARRGLAHNEQFF. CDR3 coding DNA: TGCAGTGCTAGAAGGGGACTAGCCCACAATGAGCAGTTCTTC.

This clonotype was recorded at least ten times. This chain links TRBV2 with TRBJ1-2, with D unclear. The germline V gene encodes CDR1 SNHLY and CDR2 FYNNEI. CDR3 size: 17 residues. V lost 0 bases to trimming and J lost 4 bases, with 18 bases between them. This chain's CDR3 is CASSEARLTVLVYGYTF. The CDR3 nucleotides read TGTGCCAGCAGTGAAGCTCGATTAACAGTGCTAGTCTATGGCTACACCTTC.

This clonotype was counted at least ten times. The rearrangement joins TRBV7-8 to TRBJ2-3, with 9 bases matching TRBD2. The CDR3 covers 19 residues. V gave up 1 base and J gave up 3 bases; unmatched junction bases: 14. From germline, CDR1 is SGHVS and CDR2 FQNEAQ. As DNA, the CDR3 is TGTGCCAGCAGCTTAGGGGTGATGGCGGGGGGGCAAATTACAGATACGCAGTATTTT. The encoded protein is CASSLGVMAGGQITDTQYF.

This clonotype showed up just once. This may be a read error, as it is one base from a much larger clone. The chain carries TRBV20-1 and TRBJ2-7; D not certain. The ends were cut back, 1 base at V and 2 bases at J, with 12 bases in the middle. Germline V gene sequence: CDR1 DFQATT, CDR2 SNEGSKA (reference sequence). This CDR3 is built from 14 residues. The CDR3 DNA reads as TGCAGTGCTAGAGTCGCTGTAGGTCCCTACGAGCAGTACTTC. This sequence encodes CSARVAVGPYEQYF.

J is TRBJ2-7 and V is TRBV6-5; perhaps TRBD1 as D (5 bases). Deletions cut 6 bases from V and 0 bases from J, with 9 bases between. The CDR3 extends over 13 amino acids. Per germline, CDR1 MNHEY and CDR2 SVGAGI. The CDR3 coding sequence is TGTGCCAGCAGATACAGGAGCTCCTACGAGCAGTACTTC. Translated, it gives CASRYRSSYEQYF.

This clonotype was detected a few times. CDR3 loop: CSARDVGRTDYEQYF. In DNA, the CDR3 is TGCAGTGCTAGAGATGTCGGGAGGACCGACTACGAGCAGTACTTC. The rearrangement links TRBV20-1 to TRBJ2-7, with TRBD2 matching over 7 bases. Trimming removed 0 bases from V and 3 bases from J; junction bases left unmatched: 8. CDR3 length: 15 residues. Germline V gives CDR1 DFQATT, CDR2 SNEGSKA (reference sequence).

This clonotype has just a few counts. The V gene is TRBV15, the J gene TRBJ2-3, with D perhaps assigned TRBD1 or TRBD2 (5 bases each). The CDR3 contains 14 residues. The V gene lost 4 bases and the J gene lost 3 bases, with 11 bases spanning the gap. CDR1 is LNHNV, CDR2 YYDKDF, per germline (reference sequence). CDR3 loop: CATSKGTVTDTQYF. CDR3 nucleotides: TGTGCCACCAGCAAAGGGACGGTTACAGATACGCAGTATTTT. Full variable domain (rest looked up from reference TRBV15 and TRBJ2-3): DAMVIQNPRYQVTQFGKPVTLSCSQTLNHNVMYWYQQKSSQAPKLLFHYYDKDFNNEADTPDNFQSRRPNTSFCFLDIRSPGLGDTAMYLCATSKGTVTDTQYFGPGTRLTVL.

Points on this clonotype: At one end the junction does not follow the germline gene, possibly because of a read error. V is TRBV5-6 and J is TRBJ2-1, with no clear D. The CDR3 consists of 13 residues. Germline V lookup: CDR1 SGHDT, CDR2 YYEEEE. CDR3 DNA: TGTGCCAGCAGAGCACCGACTGGCAATGAACAGTTCTTC. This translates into CASRAPTGNEQFF.

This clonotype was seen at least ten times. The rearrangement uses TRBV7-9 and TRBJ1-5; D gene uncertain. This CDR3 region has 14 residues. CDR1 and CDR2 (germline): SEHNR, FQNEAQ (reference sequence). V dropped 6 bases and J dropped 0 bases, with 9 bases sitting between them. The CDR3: CASSSGYSNQPQHF. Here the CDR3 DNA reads TGTGCCAGCAGTTCGGGTTATAGCAATCAGCCCCAGCATTTT.

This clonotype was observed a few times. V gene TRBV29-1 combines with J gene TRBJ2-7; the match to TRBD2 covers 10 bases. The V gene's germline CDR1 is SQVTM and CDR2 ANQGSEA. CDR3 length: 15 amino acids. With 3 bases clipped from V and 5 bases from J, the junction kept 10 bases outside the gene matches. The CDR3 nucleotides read TGCAGCGTTGAGGACGTGCTAGCGGGAGTCAACGAGCAGTACTTC. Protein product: CSVEDVLAGVNEQYF.

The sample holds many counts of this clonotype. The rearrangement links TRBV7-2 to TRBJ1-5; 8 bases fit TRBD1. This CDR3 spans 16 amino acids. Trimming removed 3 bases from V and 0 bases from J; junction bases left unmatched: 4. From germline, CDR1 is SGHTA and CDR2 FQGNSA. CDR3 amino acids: CASSFGTGYSNQPQHF. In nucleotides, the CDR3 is TGTGCCAGCAGCTTTGGGACAGGCTATAGCAATCAGCCCCAGCATTTT.

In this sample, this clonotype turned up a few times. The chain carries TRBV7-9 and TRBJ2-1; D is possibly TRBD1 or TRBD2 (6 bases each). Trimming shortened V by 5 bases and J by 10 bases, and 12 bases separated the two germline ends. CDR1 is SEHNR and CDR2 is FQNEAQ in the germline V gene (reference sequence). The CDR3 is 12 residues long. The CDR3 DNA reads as TGTGCCAGCAGCCCCCGGGGGCCCGAGCAGTTCTTC. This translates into CASSPRGPEQFF.

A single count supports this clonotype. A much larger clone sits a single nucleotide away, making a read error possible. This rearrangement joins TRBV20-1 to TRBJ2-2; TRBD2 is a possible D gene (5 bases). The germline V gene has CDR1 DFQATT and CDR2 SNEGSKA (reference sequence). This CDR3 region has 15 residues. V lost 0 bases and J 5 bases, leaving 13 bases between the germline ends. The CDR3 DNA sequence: TGCAGTGCTAGAGATGTGGTCAGAGGGACCGGGGAGCTGTTTTTT. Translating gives CSARDVVRGTGELFF.

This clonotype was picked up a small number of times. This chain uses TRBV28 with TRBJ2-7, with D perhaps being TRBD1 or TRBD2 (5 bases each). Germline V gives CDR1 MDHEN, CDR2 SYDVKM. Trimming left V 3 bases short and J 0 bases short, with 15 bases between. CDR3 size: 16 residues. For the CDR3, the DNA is TGTGCCAGCAGTTTGAGGGGCAAAGGGAGCTCCTACGAGCAGTACTTC. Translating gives CASSLRGKGSSYEQYF.

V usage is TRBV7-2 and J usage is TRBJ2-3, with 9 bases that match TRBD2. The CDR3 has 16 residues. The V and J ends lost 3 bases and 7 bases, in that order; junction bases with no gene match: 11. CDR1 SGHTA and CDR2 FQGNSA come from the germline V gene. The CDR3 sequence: CASSLRLAGKGYTQYF. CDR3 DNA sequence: TGTGCCAGCAGCTTGCGGCTAGCGGGAAAAGGTTATACGCAGTATTTT.

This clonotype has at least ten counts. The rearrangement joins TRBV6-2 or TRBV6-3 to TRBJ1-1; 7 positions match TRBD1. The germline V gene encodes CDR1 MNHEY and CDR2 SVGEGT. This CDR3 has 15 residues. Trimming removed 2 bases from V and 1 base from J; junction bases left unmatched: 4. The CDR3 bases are TGTGCCAGCAGTTACGTGAGGGGGCGGAACACTGAAGCTTTCTTT. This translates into CASSYVRGRNTEAFF.

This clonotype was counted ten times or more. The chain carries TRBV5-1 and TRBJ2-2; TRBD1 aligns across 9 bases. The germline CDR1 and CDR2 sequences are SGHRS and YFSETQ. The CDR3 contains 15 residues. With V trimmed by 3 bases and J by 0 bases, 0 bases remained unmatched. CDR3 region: CASSWTGANTGELFF. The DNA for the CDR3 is TGCGCCAGCAGCTGGACAGGGGCGAACACCGGGGAGCTGTTTTTT.

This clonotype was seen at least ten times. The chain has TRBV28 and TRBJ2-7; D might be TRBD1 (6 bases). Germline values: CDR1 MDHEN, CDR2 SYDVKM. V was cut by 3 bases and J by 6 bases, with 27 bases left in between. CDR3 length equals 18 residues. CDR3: CASSLDLPGQRPGGEQYF. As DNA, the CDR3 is TGTGCCAGCAGTTTGGACTTACCGGGACAAAGGCCGGGTGGCGAGCAGTACTTC.

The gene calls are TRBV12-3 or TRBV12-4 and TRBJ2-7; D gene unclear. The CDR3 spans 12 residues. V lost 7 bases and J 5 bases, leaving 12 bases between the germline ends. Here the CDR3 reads CASTTDPDEQYF. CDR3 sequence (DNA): TGTGCCAGCACCACCGACCCTGACGAGCAGTACTTC.

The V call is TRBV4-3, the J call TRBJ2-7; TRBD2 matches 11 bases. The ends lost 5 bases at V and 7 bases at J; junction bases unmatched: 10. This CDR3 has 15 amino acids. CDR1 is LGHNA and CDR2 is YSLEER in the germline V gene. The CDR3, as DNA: TGCGCCAGCAGCACCTTAGCGGGAGGGCCGGGAGAGCAGTACTTC. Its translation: CASSTLAGGPGEQYF.

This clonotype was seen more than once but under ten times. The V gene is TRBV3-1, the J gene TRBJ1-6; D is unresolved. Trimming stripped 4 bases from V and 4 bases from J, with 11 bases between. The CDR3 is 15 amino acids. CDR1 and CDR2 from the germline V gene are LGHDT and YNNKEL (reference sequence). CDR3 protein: CASSPSDAYNSPLHF. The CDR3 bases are TGTGCCAGCAGCCCGTCGGACGCTTATAATTCACCCCTCCACTTT.

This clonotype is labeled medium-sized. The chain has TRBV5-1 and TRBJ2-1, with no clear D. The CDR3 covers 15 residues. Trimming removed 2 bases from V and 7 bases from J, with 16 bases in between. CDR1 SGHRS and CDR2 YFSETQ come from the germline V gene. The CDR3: CASSLSIGLFNEQFF. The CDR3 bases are TGCGCCAGCAGCTTATCAATAGGGTTGTTTAATGAGCAGTTCTTC.